This T cell receptor beta chain was documented in a study of blood T cell repertoires in COVID-19. About the study: Samples of COVID-19 (acute and convalescent) were obtained from the United States, Italy and Spain. The analysed material was cDNA or gDNA that came from T cells, B-cell-depleted T cells, or PBMCs.

In the authors' workflow: Nucleated cell counts were estimated from reference gene primer amplification. Sequenced by immunoSEQ multiplex PCR; TCRdb stores in-frame clones only, minus some. The V and J calls and clone size were taken over from that table, and D and trimming were inferred from the DNA. Seen here are 150,000 to 200,000 clones, 88% observed once, and the top ten hold approximately 2%. Germline CDR1 reads SGHTA; CDR2 reads FQGNSA. V was trimmed by 3 bases and J by 4 bases, leaving 9 bases between them. CDR3 length: 13 amino acids. Source material: peripheral blood. The sequence came from a middle-aged man who had recovered from COVID-19. J is TRBJ1-2 and V is TRBV7-2, with D perhaps matching TRBD1 (6 bases). CDR3 DNA: TGTGCCAGCAGCTTGTGGACAGTCTATGGCTACACCTTC. Its translation is CASSLWTVYGYTF.